The text below deals with one TCR beta chain. Its antigen has not been determined. Base qualities are not at hand, and no much larger clone is one base apart. The meaning of the sample's time point label: cells obtained before transplantation from donor or recipient. CD3+CD4+ and CD3+CD8+ populations were FACS-sorted from unstimulated pre-transplant donor and recipient cells taken from spleen or lymph nodes. The library was produced with the immunoSEQ multiplex PCR assay. For most patients, genomic DNA was isolated using the Qiagen DNeasy Blood and Tissue Kit and was shipped frozen to Adaptive Biotechnologies for TCR sequencing. For most patients, high-throughput TCR-beta CDR3 sequencing of genomic DNA was performed by Adaptive Biotechnologies. As for how the authors treated the data: TCR sequencing data for 18 patients were retrieved from Adaptive's ImmunoSEQ software; a few other patients were processed with MiXCR and VDJtools. To correct CD4 versus CD8 sorting errors, sequences present in both subsets at a frequency ratio below 5:1 were removed. CDR3 nucleotide sequences shared between donor and recipient were removed because the origin of such sequences could not be assigned. To count as alloreactive, a clone needed at least 2-fold expansion over unstimulated cells and a minimum CFSE-low frequency of 0.002% (template counts) or 0.001% (read counts). Clones detected in sequenced pre-transplant spleen, lymph node, or MLR CFSE-low populations of the donor or recipient were defined as mappable. Cumulative frequency of alloreactive clones was calculated as a percentage of all sequences weighted by copy number. Held by TCRdb, this immuneACCESS table contains in-frame sequences only and omits some clones. Under half of the omission traces to an unresolved V gene where checked; the cause of the rest is unknown. V and J calls and clone size follow that table, whereas D and trimming were derived from the DNA. The sample table lists 95,000 to 150,000 clones, 85% to 95% of them with a count of one. The ten largest clones capture over 2.5% of the sample.

V and J lose 5 bases and 6 bases, and a span of 18 bases separates them. In the germline V gene (reference sequence), CDR1 corresponds to SEHNR and CDR2 to FQNEAQ. The CDR3, cysteine through phenylalanine, is 15 amino acids long. Only CDR3 DNA remains: 45 bases, in frame from the first base. The data were obtained in a study of graft-versus-host responses after intestinal transplantation (dated by TCRdb to about 2021). Describing the broader study: Recipients received multivisceral, liver-intestinal, or isolated intestinal transplants. Graft-versus-host and host-versus-graft alloreactive T cell clones were tracked in the graft, circulation and bone marrow after intestinal transplantation using bulk TCR-beta CDR3 sequencing. Every recipient was given anti-thymocyte globulin induction, then maintenance tacrolimus and steroids for around three years. Rather than going through the commercial service, samples from a few later patients were sequenced in-house on an Illumina MiSeq and processed with MiXCR. Donor T cell macrochimerism was defined as a peak of at least 4% donor T cells among recipient peripheral blood mononuclear cells. To identify alloreactive clones, pre-transplant mixed lymphocyte reaction products were sequenced and compared with unstimulated pre-transplant donor and recipient T cells. The cohort enrolled about two dozen intestinal transplant recipients, one of whom was a retransplant, and a few patients without pretransplant specimens were excluded. What the work shows at the level of the full study, not this receptor alone: Conclusions were limited by the relatively low number and heterogeneity of intestinal transplant patients. GvH clones turned up in recipient bone marrow, with some appearing earlier in ileal mucosa or blood, a pattern consistent with an intestinal mucosal origin. Early after transplant, peak levels of circulating GvH clones were associated with declines in HvG clones. In the allografts of patients with donor T cell macrochimerism, GvH to HvG T cell clonal ratios were high.

This specimen consisted of unstimulated CD8+ T cells sorted from spleen or lymph node cells, obtained before intestinal transplant. The origin of this receptor is a human donor who received an intestinal transplant. The rearrangement combines TRBV7-9 with TRBJ2-3; no D gene is confidently identified. CDR3 reads: CASSLEPLGWDTQYF. The DNA sequence is TGTGCCAGCAGCCTTGAGCCTTTGGGATGGGATACGCAGTATTTT. The full variable domain, completed from the reference TRBV7-9 and TRBJ2-3 proteins outside the CDR3, reads DTGVSQNPRHKITKRGQNVTFRCDPISEHNRLYWYRQTLGQGPEFLTYFQNEAQLEKSRLLSDRFSAERPKGSFSTLEIQRTEQGDSAMYLCASSLEPLGWDTQYFGPGTRLTVL.